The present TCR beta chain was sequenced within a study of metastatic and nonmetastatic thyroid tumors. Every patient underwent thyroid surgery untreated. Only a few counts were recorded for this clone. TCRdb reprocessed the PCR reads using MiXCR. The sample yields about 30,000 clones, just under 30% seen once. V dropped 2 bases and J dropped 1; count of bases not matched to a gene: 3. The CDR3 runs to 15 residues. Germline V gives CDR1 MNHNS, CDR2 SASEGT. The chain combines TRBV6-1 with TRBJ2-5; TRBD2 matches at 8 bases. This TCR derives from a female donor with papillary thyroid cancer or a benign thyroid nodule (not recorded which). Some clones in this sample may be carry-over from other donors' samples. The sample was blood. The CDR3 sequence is CASSELAGIQETQYF. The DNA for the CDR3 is TGTGCCAGCAGTGAACTAGCGGGCATCCAAGAGACCCAGTACTTC.